A single sample gave rise to the 30 T cell receptor beta chains below, sequenced in a study of synovial regulatory T cells in juvenile arthritis. Produced via immunoSEQ multiplex PCR; TCRdb's table is partial and in-frame only. The listing records 7,500 to 10,000 clones. Sequencing input: Treg cells from blood. Subset of the sample: remaining (HLA-DR-negative) circulating blood Treg cells. Receptor source: a donor between 2 and 35 years old with juvenile idiopathic arthritis.

The genes are TRBV19 and TRBJ1-2; the D call from TCRdb, TRBD1, cannot be confirmed without DNA. CDR1 is LNHDA, CDR2 SQIVND, per germline (reference sequence). CDR3 length: 13 amino acids. Only the protein is on record. CDR3 in amino acids: CASRTYRDDGYTF.

The V and J genes are TRBV19 and TRBJ1-2; TCRdb's D gene call, TRBD1, goes unchecked for lack of DNA. Germline V lookup: CDR1 LNHDA, CDR2 SQIVND (reference sequence). This CDR3 comprises 13 residues. DNA is not recorded here. The CDR3 protein is CASTRGTTRGYTF.

V and J are TRBV29-1 and TRBJ1-5. This CDR3 is built from 15 residues. This entry has no DNA. CDR1 is SQVTM, CDR2 ANQGSEA, per germline. CDR3 region: CRNPDRLLSNQPQHF.

The chain has TRBV28 and TRBJ2-7; the D call from TCRdb, TRBD2, cannot be confirmed without DNA. The CDR3 length is 16 residues. The record lacks a DNA sequence. CDR1 is MDHEN, CDR2 SYDVKM, per germline. The CDR3 protein is CASSFRSGRGSYEQYF.

The chain links TRBV5-1 to TRBJ2-2. CDR1 is SGHRS, CDR2 YFSETQ, per germline. The CDR3 totals 18 residues. The coding DNA is unavailable. CDR3 sequence: CASSLAPGTRLGTGELFF.

This clone is classed as medium-sized by frequency. The chain uses TRBV2 and TRBJ1-3. The V gene's germline CDR1 is SNHLY and CDR2 FYNNEI. The CDR3 is 15 amino acids. No DNA is listed. The CDR3 is CASSDLLGFTNTIYF.

The gene calls are TRBV30 and TRBJ2-7; TCRdb gives TRBD2 as the D gene, but with no DNA this cannot be confirmed. Germline V lookup: CDR1 GTSNPN, CDR2 SVGIG (reference sequence). CDR3 size: 19 residues. Only the protein is on record. The CDR3: CAWSVAPILGGVLSYEQYF.

This sequence joins TRBV5-1 and TRBJ2-1; the D gene TCRdb calls, TRBD1, cannot be checked with no DNA. This CDR3 region has 15 residues. No DNA is given. Per germline, CDR1 SGHRS and CDR2 YFSETQ. This CDR3 reads CASSLDGTIVNEQLF. Full variable domain (rest looked up from reference TRBV5-1 and TRBJ2-1): KAGVTQTPRYLIKTRGQQVTLSCSPISGHRSVSWYQQTPGQGLQFLFEYFSETQRNKGNFPGRFSGRQFSNSRSEMNVSTLELGDSALYLCASSLDGTIVNEQLFGPGTRLTVL.

This chain joins TRBV14 and TRBJ2-2; TCRdb indicates TRBD1, and absent DNA this call remains unverified. The CDR3 totals 15 residues. Only the protein is on record. Germline CDR1 reads SGHDN; CDR2 reads FVKESK. The CDR3 loop is CASSQLDRDDGELFF.

V gene TRBV27 combines with J gene TRBJ1-6. CDR3 length equals 19 residues. No DNA appears here. Looked up from germline, CDR1 is MNHEY and CDR2 is SMNVEV (reference sequence). This CDR3 is CASSFSGRPNSLYNSPLHF.

The rearrangement uses TRBV7-9 and TRBJ1-2; TCRdb returns TRBD1, unconfirmable since there is no DNA. This CDR3 contains 18 residues. No coding sequence is recorded. Per germline, CDR1 SEHNR and CDR2 FQNEAQ (reference sequence). The CDR3 here is CASSLTSPQGTANYGYTF.

The chain combines TRBV7-9 with TRBJ2-3; as DNA is missing, the TRBD2 call by TCRdb cannot be tested. The germline CDR1 and CDR2 sequences are SEHNR and FQNEAQ (reference sequence). The CDR3 spans 16 residues. DNA was not recorded. The CDR3 loop reads CASSLLAGVLPDTQYF.

The rearrangement uses TRBV18 and TRBJ2-1; as DNA is missing, the TRBD2 call by TCRdb cannot be tested. The CDR3 is 15 amino acids. The coding DNA is unavailable. The germline V gene has CDR1 KGHSH and CDR2 LQKENI. The chain's CDR3 is CASSPPGLVRNEQFF.

The rearrangement links TRBV30 to TRBJ2-3; the TRBD1 assignment by TCRdb is unverifiable without DNA. The CDR3 consists of 15 residues. No nucleotide data were recorded. Germline assignment: CDR1 GTSNPN and CDR2 SVGIG (reference sequence). The CDR3 here is CAWSPSDRGTDTQYF.

The rearrangement uses TRBV27 and TRBJ1-6. Germline-derived CDR1 and CDR2 are MNHEY and SMNVEV (reference sequence). This CDR3 contains 16 residues. The coding DNA is unavailable. The CDR3 region is CASSLSVRAHYSPLHF.

This CDR3 is CASSPGISNEKLFF. The V gene is TRBV18, the J gene TRBJ1-4. CDR1 and CDR2 from the germline V gene are KGHSH and LQKENI. The CDR3 loop spans 14 amino acids. No DNA is recorded.

V is TRBV5-1 and J is TRBJ1-2; lacking DNA, the TRBD1 call made by TCRdb goes unchecked. Germline V gives CDR1 SGHRS, CDR2 YFSETQ. The CDR3 has 15 amino acids. Nucleotide data are not available. Here the CDR3 reads CASRTGQGDYYGYTF.

The chain links TRBV4-2 to TRBJ1-5; TCRdb returns TRBD1, unconfirmable since there is no DNA. The CDR3 contains 15 residues. DNA is not on record. CDR1 and CDR2 from the germline V gene are LGHNA and YNFKEQ. The CDR3 is CASSPSGQWNQPQHF.

The V call is TRBV10-1, the J call TRBJ2-1; the D gene TCRdb calls, TRBD2, cannot be checked with no DNA. In germline, CDR1 is WNHNN, CDR2 SYGVQD (reference sequence). The CDR3 extends over 15 amino acids. Nucleotide data are not available. This CDR3 reads CASSESGGLSNEQFF.

The chain joins TRBV14 to TRBJ2-7; TCRdb lists TRBD2, though no DNA is available to test this call. Germline CDR1 SGHDN, CDR2 FVKESK. The CDR3 sequence is 11 residues long. Only the protein is available. CDR3 protein: CASSQVNEQYF.

This clone is called medium-sized (0.01 to 0.1%) based on its frequency. The V gene is TRBV5-6, the J gene TRBJ2-7; TCRdb proposes TRBD1, but this gene call is untestable without DNA. This CDR3 is built from 15 residues. The DNA is unrecorded. Germline V gene lookup returns CDR1 SGHDT and CDR2 YYEEEE. CDR3 amino acids: CASSPGTGWSYEQYF.

This clone ranks as medium-sized in terms of frequency. This sequence joins TRBV10-3 and TRBJ1-2. The CDR3 is 12 residues long. Only the protein is available. The germline V gene encodes CDR1 ENHRY and CDR2 SYGVKD. The CDR3 sequence is CAISESSSGYTF.

This chain connects TRBV15 to TRBJ2-7; as DNA is missing, the TRBD1 call by TCRdb cannot be tested. Germline V gives CDR1 LNHNV, CDR2 YYDKDF (reference sequence). CDR3 size: 15 residues. No DNA accompanies this entry. The chain's CDR3 is CATSWSGTGISEQYF.

By frequency, this clone registers medium-sized. This chain uses TRBV19 with TRBJ2-7; TCRdb's D call of TRBD2 is untestable without DNA. The CDR3 is made up of 14 amino acids. No DNA was logged. Germline V CDR1 and CDR2: LNHDA, SQIVND (reference sequence). This chain's CDR3 is CASSVMAGAYEQYF.

Measured by frequency, this clone is medium-sized (0.01 to 0.1%). This chain links TRBV19 with TRBJ1-1. The CDR3 has 15 amino acids. No DNA is given. CDR1 and CDR2 from the germline V gene are LNHDA and SQIVND (reference sequence). The CDR3 reads CASSMWGSGYIEAFF.

The chain couples TRBV10-3 to TRBJ1-2; TCRdb gives TRBD1 as the D gene, but with no DNA this cannot be confirmed. The CDR3 has 15 residues. The DNA sequence is not available. CDR1 and CDR2 (germline): ENHRY, SYGVKD. CDR3 residues: CAISEGAGQGYGYTF.

The V call is TRBV18, the J call TRBJ1-1. This CDR3 spans 13 amino acids. Only the protein sequence is given. Germline V gives CDR1 KGHSH, CDR2 LQKENI. The CDR3 spells CASHRGANTEAFF. Based on the CDR3 plus reference TRBV18 and TRBJ1-1, the full variable domain is NAGVMQNPRHLVRRRGQEARLRCSPMKGHSHVYWYRQLPEEGLKFMVYLQKENIIDESGMPKERFSAEFPKEGPSILRIQQVVRGDSAAYFCASHRGANTEAFFGQGTRLTVV.

The chain is built from TRBV18 and TRBJ2-7. This CDR3 has 13 amino acids. No nucleotide data were recorded. Germline CDR1 KGHSH, CDR2 LQKENI. CDR3 sequence reads: CASSSDTLYEQYF.

The CDR3 region is CASSKDAATGLPTEAFF. The chain recombines TRBV7-6 with TRBJ1-1. The germline V gene encodes CDR1 SGHVS and CDR2 FNYEAQ. CDR3 length equals 17 residues. The coding DNA is unavailable.

The J gene is TRBJ1-6, the V gene TRBV7-9; TCRdb calls TRBD1, which cannot be checked without DNA. This CDR3 is 15 amino acids long. No DNA is recorded. Germline V gene sequence: CDR1 SEHNR, CDR2 FQNEAQ (reference sequence). The CDR3 protein is CASSLDRGGLSPLHF.